This T cell receptor beta chain came from a study of T cell responses to AZD1222 COVID-19 vaccine. To note about this clone: The target antigen is unknown.

Generated by immunoSEQ multiplex PCR, the TCRdb table keeps only in-frame clones and is missing some. Of tens of thousands of clones in the sample, 91% were seen once. The germline V gene has CDR1 MNHEY and CDR2 SVGAGI. With 7 bases removed from V and 3 bases from J, the gap between germline ends came to 16 bases. The CDR3 has 15 amino acids. Study-level points and caveats: Clonal diversity was possibly underestimated, and the donors were mostly white British, with more females. Baseline seropositivity characterized only a handful of AZD1222 recipients.

The specimen comprised peripheral blood, sampled 28 days after the second AZD1222 dose. V usage is TRBV6-5 and J usage is TRBJ2-4; possibly TRBD2 for D (6 bases). This TCR was recovered from an adult who received the AZD1222 COVID-19 vaccine. The CDR3 DNA follows: TGTGCCAGCACCAATCGGGGGTCGGACAAAAACATTCAGTACTTC. Translated, it gives CASTNRGSDKNIQYF.